A single sample gave rise to the 3 T cell receptor beta chains below, sequenced in a study of T cell changes during pregnancy in multiple sclerosis. Libraries were prepared by immunoSEQ multiplex PCR; TCRdb keeps only in-frame clonotypes and omits some of them. The sample has roughly 39,000 clones, 85% to 95% seen once. The source material was CD4+ T cells from peripheral blood mononuclear cells, sampled after pregnancy. These receptor sequences come from a female donor in good health, enrolled as a control in a pregnancy study.

This chain uses TRBV12-5 with TRBJ1-2; a possible D gene is TRBD1 (6 bases). Germline assignment: CDR1 LGHNT and CDR2 FRNRAP. With 11 bases removed from V and 8 bases from J, the gap between germline ends came to 12 bases. The CDR3 sequence is 10 residues long. The CDR3 reads CALDTGGYTF. CDR3 coding DNA: TGTGCTCTCGACACAGGGGGCTACACCTTC.

V is TRBV11-3 and J is TRBJ2-5; 13 nucleotides align to TRBD2. Germline CDR1 reads SGHNT; CDR2 reads YENEEA. V was clipped by 1 base and J by 1 base; unmatched bases: 6. The CDR3 contains 18 residues. For the CDR3, the DNA is TGTGCCAGCAGCTTAGGGAGACTAGCGGGGGGTACCCAAGAGACCCAGTACTTC. It codes for CASSLGRLAGGTQETQYF.

J is TRBJ2-7 and V is TRBV11-3; no definite D call. Deletions cut 5 bases from V and 2 bases from J, with 7 bases between. The CDR3 consists of 12 residues. CDR1 is SGHNT and CDR2 is YENEEA in the germline V gene. The CDR3 DNA is TGTGCCAGCAGCCCCGTTCCCTACGAGCAGTACTTC. As protein: CASSPVPYEQYF.